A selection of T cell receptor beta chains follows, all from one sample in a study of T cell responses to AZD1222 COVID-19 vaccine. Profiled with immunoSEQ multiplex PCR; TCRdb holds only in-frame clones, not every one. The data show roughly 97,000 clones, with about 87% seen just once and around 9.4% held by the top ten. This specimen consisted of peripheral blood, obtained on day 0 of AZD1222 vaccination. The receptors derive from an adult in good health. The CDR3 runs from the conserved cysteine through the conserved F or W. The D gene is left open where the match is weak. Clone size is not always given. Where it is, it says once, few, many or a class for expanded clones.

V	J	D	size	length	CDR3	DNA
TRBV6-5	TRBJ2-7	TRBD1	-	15	CASSYSGDSSYEQYF	TGTGCCAGCAGTTACTCGGGGGACAGTTCCTACGAGCAGTACTTC
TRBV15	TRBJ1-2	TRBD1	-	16	CATSRAYRDSSYGYTF	TGTGCCACCAGCAGAGCTTACCGGGACAGCTCTTATGGCTACACCTTC
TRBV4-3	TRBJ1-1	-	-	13	CASSQDIRDEAFF	TGCGCCAGCAGCCAAGATATACGAGATGAAGCTTTCTTT
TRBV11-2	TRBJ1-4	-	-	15	CASSFVPSTNEKLFF	TGTGCCAGCAGCTTTGTACCTTCAACTAATGAAAAACTGTTTTTT
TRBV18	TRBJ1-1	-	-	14	CASSPPSKNTEAFF	TGTGCCAGCTCACCACCGTCGAAGAACACTGAAGCTTTCTTT
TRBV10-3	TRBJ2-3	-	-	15	CAISESGRGPYTQYF	TGTGCCATCAGTGAGTCGGGGAGAGGCCCGTATACGCAGTATTTT
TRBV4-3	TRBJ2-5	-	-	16	CASSQDLGAAQETQYF	TGCGCCAGCAGCCAAGATCTTGGGGCCGCACAAGAGACCCAGTACTTC
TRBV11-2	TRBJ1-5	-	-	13	CASSHRGNQPQHF	TGTGCCAGCAGCCACAGGGGCAATCAGCCCCAGCATTTT
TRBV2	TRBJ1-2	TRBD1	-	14	CASRGQVSNYGYTF	TGTGCCAGCAGAGGACAGGTTTCTAACTATGGCTACACCTTC
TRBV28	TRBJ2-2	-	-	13	CASSFPNTGELFF	TGTGCCAGCAGTTTCCCGAACACCGGGGAGCTGTTTTTT
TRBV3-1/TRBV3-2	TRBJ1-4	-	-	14	CASSSGRSNEKLFF	TGTGCCAGCAGCTCCGGACGGTCGAATGAAAAACTGTTTTTT
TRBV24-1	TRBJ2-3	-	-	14	CATSEGLSTDTQYF	TGTGCCACCAGTGAGGGCCTTAGCACAGATACGCAGTATTTT
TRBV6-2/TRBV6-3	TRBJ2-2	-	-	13	CASSKIAPGELFF	TGTGCCAGCAGTAAAATAGCCCCCGGGGAGCTGTTTTTT
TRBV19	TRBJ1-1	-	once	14	CASSYETMNTEAFF	TGTGCCAGTAGTTACGAGACCATGAACACTGAAGCTTTCTTT
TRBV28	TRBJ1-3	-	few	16	CASRSPGGATGNTIYF	TGTGCCAGCAGGTCGCCGGGGGGCGCAACTGGAAACACCATATATTTT
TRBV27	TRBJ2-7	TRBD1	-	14	CASSRDRGAYEQYF	TGTGCCAGCAGCCGGGACAGGGGCGCCTACGAGCAGTACTTC
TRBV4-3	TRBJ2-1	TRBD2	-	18	CASSQDLRSASGRNEQFF	TGCGCCAGCAGCCAAGATTTAAGATCGGCTAGCGGGAGGAATGAGCAGTTCTTC
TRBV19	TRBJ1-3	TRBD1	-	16	CASSSPGQASGNTIYF	TGTGCCAGTAGTTCCCCGGGACAGGCCTCTGGAAACACCATATATTTT
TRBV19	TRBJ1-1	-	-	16	CASTGRGRRVNTEAFF	TGTGCCAGTACCGGGAGGGGCCGCCGGGTAAACACTGAAGCTTTCTTT
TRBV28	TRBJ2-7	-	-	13	CASSLYTPYEQYF	TGTGCCAGCAGTTTATACACCCCCTACGAGCAGTACTTC
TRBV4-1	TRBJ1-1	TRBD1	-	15	CASSQFDRADTEAFF	TGCGCCAGCAGCCAGTTCGACAGGGCGGACACTGAAGCTTTCTTT
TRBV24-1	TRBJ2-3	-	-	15	CATSDPGRRADTQYF	TGTGCCACCAGTGACCCTGGTCGCAGAGCAGATACGCAGTATTTT
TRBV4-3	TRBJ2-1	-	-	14	CASSQDLGGNEQFF	TGCGCCAGCAGCCAAGATCTGGGCGGCAATGAGCAGTTCTTC